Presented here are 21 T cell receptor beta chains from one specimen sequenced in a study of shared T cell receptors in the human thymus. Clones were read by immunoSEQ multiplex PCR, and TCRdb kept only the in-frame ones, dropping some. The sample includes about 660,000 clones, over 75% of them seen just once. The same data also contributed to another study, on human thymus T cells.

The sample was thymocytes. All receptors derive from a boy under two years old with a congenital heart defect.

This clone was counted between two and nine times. CDR3: CASSFGEGNQPQHF. CDR3 DNA: TGTGCCAGCAGTTTTGGGGAGGGGAATCAGCCCCAGCATTTT. The genes are TRBV28 and TRBJ1-5; tentatively, D is TRBD1 (5 bases). Trimming left V 3 bases short and J 4 bases short, with 10 bases between. Germline V gene sequence: CDR1 MDHEN, CDR2 SYDVKM. This CDR3 has 14 residues. Together with reference TRBV28 and TRBJ1-5, the CDR3 gives the full variable domain: DVKVTQSSRYLVKRTGEKVFLECVQDMDHENMFWYRQDPGLGLRLIYFSYDVKMKEKGDIPEGYSVSREKKERFSLILESASTNQTSMYLCASSFGEGNQPQHFGDGTRLSIL.

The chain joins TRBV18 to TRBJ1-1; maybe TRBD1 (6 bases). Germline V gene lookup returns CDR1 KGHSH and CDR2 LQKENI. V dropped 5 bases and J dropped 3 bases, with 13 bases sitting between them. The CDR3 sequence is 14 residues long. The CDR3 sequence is CASSAIRGDTEAFF. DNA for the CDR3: TGTGCCAGCTCAGCTATCAGGGGAGACACTGAAGCTTTCTTT.

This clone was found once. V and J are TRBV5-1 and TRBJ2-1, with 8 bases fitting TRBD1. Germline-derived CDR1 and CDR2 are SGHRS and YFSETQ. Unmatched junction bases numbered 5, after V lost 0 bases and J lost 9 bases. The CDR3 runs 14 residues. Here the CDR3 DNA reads TGCGCCAGCAGCTTGGTCCAGGGGGCAGTTGAGCAGTTCTTC. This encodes CASSLVQGAVEQFF. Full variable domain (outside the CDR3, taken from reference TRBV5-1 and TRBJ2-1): KAGVTQTPRYLIKTRGQQVTLSCSPISGHRSVSWYQQTPGQGLQFLFEYFSETQRNKGNFPGRFSGRQFSNSRSEMNVSTLELGDSALYLCASSLVQGAVEQFFGPGTRLTVL.

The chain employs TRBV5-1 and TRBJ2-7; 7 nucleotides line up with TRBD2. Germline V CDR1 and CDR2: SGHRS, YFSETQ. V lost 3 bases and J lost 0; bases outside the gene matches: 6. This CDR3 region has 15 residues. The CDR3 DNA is TGCGCCAGCAGCTCCAGGGAGGGGAGCTCCTACGAGCAGTACTTC. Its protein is CASSSREGSSYEQYF. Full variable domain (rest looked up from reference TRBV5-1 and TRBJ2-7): KAGVTQTPRYLIKTRGQQVTLSCSPISGHRSVSWYQQTPGQGLQFLFEYFSETQRNKGNFPGRFSGRQFSNSRSEMNVSTLELGDSALYLCASSSREGSSYEQYFGPGTRLTVT.

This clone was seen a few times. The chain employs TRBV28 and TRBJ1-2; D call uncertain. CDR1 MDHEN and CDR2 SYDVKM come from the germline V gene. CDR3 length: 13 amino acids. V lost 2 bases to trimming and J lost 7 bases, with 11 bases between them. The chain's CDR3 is CASSLQVVPGYTF. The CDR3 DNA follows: TGTGCCAGCAGTTTACAGGTTGTACCTGGCTACACCTTC.

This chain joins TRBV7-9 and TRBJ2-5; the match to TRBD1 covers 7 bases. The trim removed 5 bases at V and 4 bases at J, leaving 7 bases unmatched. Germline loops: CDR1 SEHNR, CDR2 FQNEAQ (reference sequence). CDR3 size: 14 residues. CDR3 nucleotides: TGTGCCAGCAGCCACAGGGGATCGGTAGAGACCCAGTACTTC. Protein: CASSHRGSVETQYF.

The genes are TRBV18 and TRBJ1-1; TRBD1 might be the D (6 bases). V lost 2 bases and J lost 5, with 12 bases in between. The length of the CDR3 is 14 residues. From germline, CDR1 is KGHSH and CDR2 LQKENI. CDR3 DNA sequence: TGTGCCAGCTCACCAGAACAGGGCGTTACTGAAGCTTTCTTT. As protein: CASSPEQGVTEAFF.

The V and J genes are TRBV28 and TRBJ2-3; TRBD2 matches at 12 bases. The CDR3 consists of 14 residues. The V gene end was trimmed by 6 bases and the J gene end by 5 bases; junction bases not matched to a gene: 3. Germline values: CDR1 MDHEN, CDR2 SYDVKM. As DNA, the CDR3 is TGTGCCAGCAGACCGGGACTAGCGGGAGATACGCAGTATTTT. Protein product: CASRPGLAGDTQYF. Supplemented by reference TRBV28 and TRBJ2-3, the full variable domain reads DVKVTQSSRYLVKRTGEKVFLECVQDMDHENMFWYRQDPGLGLRLIYFSYDVKMKEKGDIPEGYSVSREKKERFSLILESASTNQTSMYLCASRPGLAGDTQYFGPGTRLTVL.

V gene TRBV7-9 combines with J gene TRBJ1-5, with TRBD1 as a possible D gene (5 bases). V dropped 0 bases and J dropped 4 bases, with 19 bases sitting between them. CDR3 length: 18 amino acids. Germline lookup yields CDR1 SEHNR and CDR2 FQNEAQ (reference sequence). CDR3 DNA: TGTGCCAGCAGCTTAGCGAAGGGGAAAGAGCCATTAAATCAGCCCCAGCATTTT. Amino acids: CASSLAKGKEPLNQPQHF.

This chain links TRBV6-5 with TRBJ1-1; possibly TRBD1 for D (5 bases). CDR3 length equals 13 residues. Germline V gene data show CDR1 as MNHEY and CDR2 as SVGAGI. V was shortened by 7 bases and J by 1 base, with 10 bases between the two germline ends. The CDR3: CASTWTKNTEAFF. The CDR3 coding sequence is TGTGCCAGCACCTGGACAAAGAACACTGAAGCTTTCTTT.

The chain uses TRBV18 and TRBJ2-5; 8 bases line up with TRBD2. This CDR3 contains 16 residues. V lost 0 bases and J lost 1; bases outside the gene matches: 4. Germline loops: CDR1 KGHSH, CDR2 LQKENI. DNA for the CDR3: TGTGCCAGCTCACCACCGAGCGGGGGATTCCAAGAGACCCAGTACTTC. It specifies CASSPPSGGFQETQYF.

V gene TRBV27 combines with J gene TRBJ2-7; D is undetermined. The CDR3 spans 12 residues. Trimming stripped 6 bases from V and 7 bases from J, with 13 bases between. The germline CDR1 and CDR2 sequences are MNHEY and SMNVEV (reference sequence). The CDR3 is CASSPSTLEQYF. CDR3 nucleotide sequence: TGTGCCAGCAGCCCGAGTACCTTAGAGCAGTACTTC.

The CDR3 region is CASSIDRTSGGAYEQYF. The CDR3 nucleotides are TGTGCCAGTAGTATAGACCGAACTAGCGGGGGAGCCTACGAGCAGTACTTC. V gene TRBV19 combines with J gene TRBJ2-7; 11 nucleotides line up with TRBD2. The germline CDR1 and CDR2 sequences are LNHDA and SQIVND (reference sequence). V gave up 0 bases and J gave up 2 bases; unmatched junction bases: 6. The length of the CDR3 is 17 residues. The full variable domain, completed using reference TRBV19 and TRBJ2-7, is DGGITQSPKYLFRKEGQNVTLSCEQNLNHDAMYWYRQDPGQGLRLIYYSQIVNDFQKGDIAEGYSVSREKKESFPLTVTSAQKNPTAFYLCASSIDRTSGGAYEQYFGPGTRLTVT.

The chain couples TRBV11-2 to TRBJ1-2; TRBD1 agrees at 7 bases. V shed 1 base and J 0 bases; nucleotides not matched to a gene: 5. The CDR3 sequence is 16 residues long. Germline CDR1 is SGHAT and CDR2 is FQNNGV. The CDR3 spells CASSLGGQYTNYGYTF. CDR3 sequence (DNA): TGTGCCAGCAGCTTAGGGGGACAGTATACTAACTATGGCTACACCTTC. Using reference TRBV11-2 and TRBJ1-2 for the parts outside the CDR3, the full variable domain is EAGVAQSPRYKIIEKRQSVAFWCNPISGHATLYWYQQILGQGPKLLIQFQNNGVVDDSQLPKDRFSAERLKGVDSTLKIQPAKLEDSAVYLCASSLGGQYTNYGYTFGSGTRLTVV.

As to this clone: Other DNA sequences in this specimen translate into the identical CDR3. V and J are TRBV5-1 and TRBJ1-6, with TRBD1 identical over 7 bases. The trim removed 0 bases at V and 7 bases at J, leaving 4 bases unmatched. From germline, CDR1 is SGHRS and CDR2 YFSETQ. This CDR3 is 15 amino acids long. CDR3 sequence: CASSLAGTENSPLHF. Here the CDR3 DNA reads TGCGCCAGCAGCTTGGCTGGGACAGAGAATTCACCCCTCCACTTT.

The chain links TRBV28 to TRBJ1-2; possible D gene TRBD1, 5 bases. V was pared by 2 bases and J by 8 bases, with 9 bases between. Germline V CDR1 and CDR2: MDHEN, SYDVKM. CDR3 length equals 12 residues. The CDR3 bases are TGTGCCAGCAGTTTACGGGGGGTAGGCTACACCTTC. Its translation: CASSLRGVGYTF.

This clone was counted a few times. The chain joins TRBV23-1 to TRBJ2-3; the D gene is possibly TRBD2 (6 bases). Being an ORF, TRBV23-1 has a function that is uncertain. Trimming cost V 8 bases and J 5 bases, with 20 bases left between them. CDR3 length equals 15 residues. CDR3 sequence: CASGGIWFTLDTQYF. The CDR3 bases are TGCGCCAGCGGGGGGATTTGGTTCACACTAGATACGCAGTATTTT.

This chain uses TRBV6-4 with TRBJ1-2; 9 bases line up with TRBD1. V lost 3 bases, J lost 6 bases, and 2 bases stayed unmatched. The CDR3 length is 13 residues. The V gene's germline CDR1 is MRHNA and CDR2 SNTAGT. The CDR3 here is CASSEGTGHGYTF. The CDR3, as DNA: TGTGCCAGCAGTGAGGGGACAGGGCATGGCTACACCTTC.

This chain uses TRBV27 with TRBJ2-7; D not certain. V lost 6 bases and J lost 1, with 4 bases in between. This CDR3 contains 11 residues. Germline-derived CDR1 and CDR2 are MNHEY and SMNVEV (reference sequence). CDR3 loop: CASSMSYEQYF. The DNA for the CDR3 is TGTGCCAGCAGCATGTCCTACGAGCAGTACTTC.

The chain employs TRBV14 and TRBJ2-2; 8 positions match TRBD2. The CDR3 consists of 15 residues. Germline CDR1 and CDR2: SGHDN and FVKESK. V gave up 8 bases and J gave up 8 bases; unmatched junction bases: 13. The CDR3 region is CASQPGTRSSGELFF. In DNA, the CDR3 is TGTGCCAGCCAACCCGGGACTAGATCGTCTGGGGAGCTGTTTTTT.

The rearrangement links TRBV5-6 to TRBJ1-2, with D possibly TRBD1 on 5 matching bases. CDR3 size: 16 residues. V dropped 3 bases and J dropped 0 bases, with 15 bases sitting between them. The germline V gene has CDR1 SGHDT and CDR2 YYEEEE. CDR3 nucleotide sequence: TGTGCCAGCAGCTGTGGGGCAGCAAAGACTAACTATGGCTACACCTTC. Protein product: CASSCGAAKTNYGYTF.